These T cell receptor beta chains were read from a single sample in a study of blood T cell repertoires in COVID-19. The protocol was immunoSEQ multiplex PCR, while the TCRdb copy is restricted to in-frame clones and leaves out a portion. The sample includes 450,000 to 500,000 clones, roughly 87% seen only once; the top ten take 0.7%. The sequencing sample was made of PBMCs or T cells enriched from blood (not recorded which). The receptor set was obtained from a woman aged 18-35 years who had recovered from COVID-19. Both conserved end residues are part of each CDR3. A D gene is named only where the DNA matches it firmly. Clone size is given for some rows only: seen once, a few or many times, or a class if the clone is expanded.

TRBJ2-2 | NA | TRBV23-1 | NA | CASSQVSQGKTGELFF | TGCGCCAGCAGTCAAGTCTCACAGGGAAAAACCGGGGAGCTGTTTTTT
TRBJ2-7 | NA | TRBV12-3/TRBV12-4 | once | CASSQGNEQYF | TGTGCCAGCAGCCAGGGGAACGAGCAGTACTTC
TRBJ1-2 | NA | TRBV30 | NA | CAWTPDRDYGYTF | TGTGCCTGGACCCCTGACAGAGACTATGGCTACACCTTC
TRBJ1-5 | TRBD1 | TRBV10-3 | NA | CAIGTGDQPQHF | TGTGCCATCGGGACAGGGGATCAGCCCCAGCATTTT
TRBJ2-1 | NA | TRBV18 | NA | CASSPKQGYNEQFF | TGTGCCAGCTCACCAAAGCAGGGTTACAATGAGCAGTTCTTC
TRBJ2-7 | TRBD1 | TRBV6-5 | NA | CASSYSPTGDEQYF | TGTGCCAGCAGTTACTCCCCGACAGGGGACGAGCAGTACTTC
TRBJ1-2 | TRBD1 | TRBV11-2 | once | CASAGTGLFYGYTF | TGTGCCAGTGCCGGGACAGGGTTGTTCTATGGCTACACCTTC
TRBJ1-4 | TRBD1 | TRBV10-3 | NA | CAIRSGQGNEKLFF | TGTGCCATCAGATCGGGACAGGGGAATGAAAAACTGTTTTTT
TRBJ1-1 | TRBD1 | TRBV6-5 | NA | CASSGKTAGTGAAFF | TGTGCCAGCAGCGGGAAAACTGCCGGGACAGGGGCCGCTTTCTTT
TRBJ1-1 | NA | TRBV18 | NA | CASSPQGGYAFF | TGTGCCAGCTCACCACAGGGGGGGTACGCTTTCTTT
TRBJ1-2 | NA | TRBV6-5 | NA | CALMGGLSYGYTF | TGTGCCTTAATGGGGGGTCTGTCCTATGGCTACACCTTC
TRBJ2-2 | TRBD2 | TRBV11-2 | once | CASSLDAGGPTGELFF | TGTGCCAGCAGCTTAGACGCGGGGGGACCCACCGGGGAGCTGTTTTTT
TRBJ2-3 | NA | TRBV5-1 | NA | CASSFSGGYTDTQYF | TGCGCCAGCAGCTTCTCTGGCGGATACACAGATACGCAGTATTTT
TRBJ2-7 | TRBD1 | TRBV19 | NA | CASSATGGFGNEQYF | TGTGCCAGTAGTGCAACAGGGGGGTTTGGGAACGAGCAGTACTTC
TRBJ1-1 | NA | TRBV7-2 | NA | CASSLARELLNTEAFF | TGTGCCAGCAGCTTAGCTAGGGAGCTACTAAACACTGAAGCTTTCTTT
TRBJ1-5 | NA | TRBV28 | NA | CASSSGTPNQPQHF | TGTGCCAGCAGTTCAGGGACTCCAAATCAGCCCCAGCATTTT
TRBJ1-2 | TRBD1 | TRBV10-3 | NA | CATSNISPGQGNYGYTF | TGTGCCACGTCTAATATAAGTCCGGGACAGGGCAACTATGGCTACACCTTC
TRBJ2-3 | TRBD2 | TRBV19 | NA | CASSKGPTSGVTDTQYF | TGTGCCAGTAGTAAGGGTCCGACTAGCGGGGTAACAGATACGCAGTATTTT
TRBJ2-1 | NA | TRBV10-1 | NA | CASRAYGEQFF | TGCGCCAGCAGGGCTTATGGTGAGCAGTTCTTC
TRBJ2-7 | TRBD2 | TRBV5-4 | once | CASSSGLAGGVYEQYF | TGTGCCAGCAGCTCCGGACTAGCGGGGGGGGTCTACGAGCAGTACTTC
TRBJ1-4 | TRBD1 | TRBV27 | NA | CASSTTRGNEKLFF | TGTGCCAGCAGTACCACCAGGGGGAATGAAAAACTGTTTTTT
TRBJ2-1 | TRBD1 | TRBV12-3/TRBV12-4 | NA | CASRDRGYEQFF | TGTGCCAGCCGGGACAGGGGCTATGAGCAGTTCTTC
TRBJ1-1 | TRBD1 | TRBV30 | once | CAWSVGTGTEAFF | TGTGCCTGGAGTGTGGGGACAGGGACTGAAGCTTTCTTT
TRBJ1-1 | NA | TRBV5-1 | NA | CASSSGNTEAFF | TGCGCCAGCTCCTCAGGGAACACTGAAGCTTTCTTT
TRBJ2-5 | NA | TRBV7-8 | NA | CASSITGLETQYF | TGTGCCAGCAGCATTACAGGTCTAGAGACCCAGTACTTC
TRBJ2-3 | TRBD2 | TRBV7-6 | NA | CASSQRGLSTDTQYF | TGTGCCAGCAGCCAGCGGGGGCTATCGACAGATACGCAGTATTTT
TRBJ2-1 | NA | TRBV30 | NA | CAWRVEGKEFF | TGTGCCTGGAGAGTGGAGGGGAAGGAGTTCTTC
TRBJ1-5 | NA | TRBV12-1 | NA | CASSPQDRAKGQPQHF | TGTGCCAGCAGCCCACAAGACAGGGCGAAAGGTCAGCCCCAGCATTTT
TRBJ2-3 | TRBD1 | TRBV6-1 | once | CASSEADRGPDTQYF | TGTGCCAGCAGTGAAGCGGACAGGGGCCCAGATACGCAGTATTTT
TRBJ2-4 | TRBD1 | TRBV28 | NA | CASSGQVVKNIQYF | TGTGCCAGCAGTGGACAGGTTGTCAAAAACATTCAGTACTTC
TRBJ1-4 | TRBD1 | TRBV6-5 | NA | CASSYSQGAEKLFF | TGTGCCAGCAGTTACTCACAGGGGGCCGAAAAACTGTTTTTT
TRBJ1-3 | NA | TRBV5-8 | NA | CASSSETNSGNTIYF | TGTGCCAGCAGCTCGGAGACCAACTCTGGAAACACCATATATTTT
TRBJ1-5 | NA | TRBV7-9 | NA | CASSLQGWHQPQHF | TGTGCCAGCAGCTTACAGGGATGGCATCAGCCCCAGCATTTT
TRBJ1-1 | TRBD1 | TRBV2 | few | CAGQQGGTEAFF | TGTGCCGGACAACAGGGGGGAACTGAAGCTTTCTTT
TRBJ1-1 | NA | TRBV7-9 | NA | CASSLEKGAEAFF | TGTGCCAGCAGCTTAGAAAAGGGGGCTGAAGCTTTCTTT
TRBJ1-1 | NA | TRBV5-1 | NA | CASGYAGDSSEAFF | TGCGCCAGCGGCTACGCAGGGGATTCATCTGAAGCTTTCTTT
TRBJ1-6 | NA | TRBV25-1 | NA | CASRTRGIADNSPLHF | TGTGCCAGCAGAACGAGGGGGATTGCCGATAATTCACCCCTCCACTTT
TRBJ1-5 | NA | TRBV7-3 | many | CASSLTQRTKDQPQHF | TGTGCCAGCAGCTTAACGCAGAGGACAAAAGATCAGCCCCAGCATTTT
TRBJ2-3 | NA | TRBV5-5 | NA | CASTARVDSSTDTQYF | TGTGCCAGCACTGCGAGGGTGGATTCTAGCACAGATACGCAGTATTTT
TRBJ2-7 | NA | TRBV2 | NA | CASSLGPPDGAYEQYF | TGTGCCAGCAGTTTGGGCCCTCCGGACGGGGCCTACGAGCAGTACTTC
TRBJ1-2 | NA | TRBV9 | NA | CASSSLPGGRGGGYTF | TGTGCCAGCAGCTCCCTCCCTGGGGGGAGGGGGGGTGGCTACACCTTC
TRBJ2-5 | TRBD2 | TRBV6-5 | NA | CASRNSLGGAETQYF | TGTGCCAGCAGAAACTCGCTGGGAGGGGCAGAGACCCAGTACTTC
TRBJ2-3 | NA | TRBV5-5 | NA | CASSLRFSPTDTQYF | TGTGCCAGCAGCTTGCGTTTTAGCCCCACAGATACGCAGTATTTT
TRBJ2-7 | TRBD1 | TRBV18 | NA | CASSPGQASYEQYF | TGTGCCAGCTCACCGGGACAGGCAAGTTACGAGCAGTACTTC
TRBJ2-5 | NA | TRBV7-3 | NA | CASNEAGFIQETQYF | TGTGCCAGCAACGAGGCGGGGTTCATACAAGAGACCCAGTACTTC
TRBJ1-1 | TRBD1 | TRBV5-5 | NA | CASSLAGTVDTEAFF | TGTGCCAGCAGCTTGGCCGGGACAGTGGACACTGAAGCTTTCTTT
TRBJ1-4 | TRBD1 | TRBV28 | NA | CASSNRGRWDNEKLFF | TGTGCCAGCAGTAACAGGGGGCGTTGGGATAATGAAAAACTGTTTTTT
TRBJ2-1 | NA | TRBV4-1 | NA | CASSQREGGNEQFF | TGCGCCAGCAGCCAACGCGAGGGGGGGAATGAGCAGTTCTTC
TRBJ2-7 | TRBD1 | TRBV2 | NA | CASDRDRGQEQYF | TGTGCCAGCGACCGGGACAGGGGACAAGAGCAGTACTTC